Listed here are 7 T cell receptor beta chains from one sample, sequenced in a study of blood T cell repertoires in COVID-19 (dated by TCRdb to about 2020). Receptor libraries were prepared by the immunoSEQ multiplex PCR assay. Sourced from immuneACCESS, this table was stored by TCRdb with only in-frame sequences that have V and J called. A share of the clones is absent; for the studies checked, an unresolved V gene accounts for under half, and the remainder has no known explanation. A total of a few hundred thousand clones appear in this sample, approximately 90% of them only once. The top ten clones comprise approximately 8.3% of the sample. Sequenced material: PBMCs or T cells enriched from blood (not recorded which). The source of these receptors is an older woman who had recovered from COVID-19.

The gene calls are TRBV6-1 and TRBJ2-1; D might be TRBD1 (6 bases). The germline gives CDR1 MNHNS, CDR2 SASEGT. V was pared by 2 bases and J by 0 bases, with 11 bases between. This CDR3 has 16 amino acids. The CDR3 DNA reads as TGTGCCAGCAGTGAATGGATGGACAGCTCCTACAATGAGCAGTTCTTC. As protein: CASSEWMDSSYNEQFF.

The chain uses TRBV2 and TRBJ2-6; 9 bases are shared with TRBD1. With V trimmed by 7 bases and J by 2 bases, 6 bases remained unmatched. CDR1 and CDR2 (germline): SNHLY, FYNNEI. This CDR3 contains 16 residues. The CDR3 reads CASNPQGATGANVLTF. The CDR3 nucleotides read TGTGCCAGCAATCCACAGGGGGCGACTGGGGCCAACGTCCTGACTTTC.

This chain connects TRBV3-1 (or the pseudogene TRBV3-2) to TRBJ1-1; D might be TRBD1 (5 bases). This CDR3 is 13 amino acids long. The germline V gene encodes CDR1 LGHDT and CDR2 YNNKEL (reference sequence). The ends were cut back, 4 bases at V and 4 bases at J, with 10 bases in the middle. This chain's CDR3 is CASSLPGGTEAFF. The CDR3 nucleotides read TGTGCCAGCAGCCTTCCCGGGGGCACTGAAGCTTTCTTT.

V and J are TRBV5-6 and TRBJ2-5; 7 bases agree with TRBD1. After removal of 3 bases from V and 3 bases from J, the junction contained 11 bases not matched to a gene. The CDR3 runs 16 residues. In germline, CDR1 is SGHDT, CDR2 YYEEEE. As DNA, the CDR3 is TGTGCCAGCAGCTACCCGACAGGGCCACTAGAAGAGACCCAGTACTTC. It is translated as CASSYPTGPLEETQYF.

V gene TRBV5-4 combines with J gene TRBJ1-5; the match to TRBD1 covers 7 bases. CDR1 and CDR2 (germline): SGHNT, YYREEE (reference sequence). The CDR3 totals 15 residues. J gave up 4 bases and V 4 bases, and 8 bases lay outside the gene matches. CDR3 loop: CASSHFGQENQPQHF. Written as DNA, the CDR3 is TGTGCCAGCAGCCATTTCGGACAGGAGAATCAGCCCCAGCATTTT. The complete variable domain, with remaining parts taken from reference TRBV5-4 and TRBJ1-5, reads ETGVTQSPTHLIKTRGQQVTLRCSSQSGHNTVSWYQQALGQGPQFIFQYYREEENGRGNFPPRFSGLQFPNYSSELNVNALELDDSALYLCASSHFGQENQPQHFGDGTRLSIL.

A few counts support this clone. This sequence joins TRBV6-6 and TRBJ2-1; 7 positions match TRBD2. Germline assignment: CDR1 MNHNY and CDR2 SVGAGI (reference sequence). V lost 0 bases to trimming and J lost 14 bases; unmatched junction nucleotides: 4. There are 12 residues in the CDR3. In DNA, the CDR3 is TGTGCCAGCAGTTACTCGGGGGGGGAGAAGTTCTTC. This codes for CASSYSGGEKFF.

This clone was recorded a few times. V usage is TRBV18 and J usage is TRBJ1-1; the match to TRBD1 covers 7 bases. CDR1 is KGHSH, CDR2 LQKENI, per germline. V gave up 2 bases and J gave up 4 bases; unmatched junction bases: 13. The CDR3 spans 17 residues. The CDR3 DNA follows: TGTGCCAGCTCACCAGCGGTCCAGGGGGTTAGTAGCACTGAAGCTTTCTTT. Encoded protein: CASSPAVQGVSSTEAFF.